The entry that follows covers one TCR beta chain sequence. Trimming removed 7 bases from V and 6 bases from J, with 10 bases in between. Per the germline V gene, CDR1 is SQVTM and CDR2 is ANQGSEA. The CDR3 totals 10 residues. These data originate in a study of cytomegalovirus exposure and HLA in healthy donors. Primers for the PCR totalled 60 Vbeta and 13 Jbeta. Libraries were prepared by immunoSEQ multiplex PCR; TCRdb keeps only in-frame clonotypes and omits some of them. The table lists roughly 190,000 clones, around three quarters of them singletons. Sequenced sample: PBMCs. The genes are TRBV29-1 and TRBJ2-7; D ambiguous. The sequence was collected from a woman aged 45-65 years in good health and CMV-seronegative. The CDR3: CSALVGEQYF. The CDR3 DNA follows: TGCAGCGCATTAGTTGGCGAGCAGTACTTC.